The 29 T cell receptor beta chains listed next were all sequenced from one sample in a study of tumor-infiltrating lymphocytes in localized non-small cell lung cancer. Clones were sequenced by immunoSEQ multiplex PCR, and TCRdb holds only the in-frame ones, with some missing. The sample lists roughly 12,000 clones; approximately 65% were seen once. Sequencing was performed on uninvolved lung tissue not adjacent to the tumor. Receptors originate from a human donor with non-small cell lung cancer.

V gene TRBV4-3 combines with J gene TRBJ1-5; weak D call: TRBD1 (5 bases). The V and J ends lost 1 base and 3 bases respectively, with 13 bases between them. This CDR3 has 16 residues. CDR1 and CDR2 (germline): LGHNA, YSLEER. In DNA form, the CDR3 reads TGCGCCAGCAGCCAAGCCAGAGACAGATACAATCAGCCCCAGCATTTT. Translating it yields CASSQARDRYNQPQHF.

The gene calls are TRBV9 and TRBJ1-2; 7 nucleotides line up with TRBD1. The length of the CDR3 is 15 residues. In germline, CDR1 is SGDLS, CDR2 YYNGEE. The trim removed 4 bases at V and 2 bases at J, leaving 8 bases unmatched. CDR3 sequence reads: CASSRGDRTNYGYTF. The CDR3 bases are TGTGCCAGCAGCCGAGGGGACAGAACCAACTATGGCTACACCTTC. Filled out from reference TRBV9 and TRBJ1-2, the complete variable domain reads DSGVTQTPKHLITATGQRVTLRCSPRSGDLSVYWYQQSLDQGLQFLIQYYNGEERAKGNILERFSAQQFPDLHSELNLSSLELGDSALYFCASSRGDRTNYGYTFGSGTRLTVV.

This chain links TRBV29-1 with TRBJ1-2, with D possibly TRBD1 on 6 matching bases. CDR1 and CDR2 from the germline V gene are SQVTM and ANQGSEA. Trimming took off 4 bases at V and 6 bases at J, with 27 bases between the two ends. The CDR3 has 17 amino acids. The CDR3 reads CSVGRTGYAGFDNGYTF. CDR3 coding DNA: TGCAGCGTTGGGAGAACAGGGTATGCCGGGTTTGATAATGGCTACACCTTC.

V usage is TRBV6-5 and J usage is TRBJ1-5; D unresolved. Per the germline V gene, CDR1 is MNHEY and CDR2 is SVGAGI. The length of the CDR3 is 15 residues. Trimming removed 0 bases from V and 3 bases from J, with 9 bases in between. CDR3 residues: CASSYSGSNNQPQHF. The CDR3 bases are TGTGCCAGCAGTTACTCCGGAAGTAACAATCAGCCCCAGCATTTT.

This clone was detected a few times. This chain connects TRBV7-2 to TRBJ2-3; D is uncertain. The CDR3 has 15 residues. Germline CDR1 and CDR2: SGHTA and FQGNSA. The V end lost 0 bases, the J end lost 0 bases, and 7 bases lay between the germline ends. This CDR3 reads CASSLASTSTDTQYF. In DNA, the CDR3 is TGTGCCAGCAGCTTAGCTTCGACTAGCACAGATACGCAGTATTTT. Full variable domain (outside the CDR3, taken from reference TRBV7-2 and TRBJ2-3): GAGVSQSPSNKVTEKGKDVELRCDPISGHTALYWYRQSLGQGLEFLIYFQGNSAPDKSGLPSDRFSAERTGGSVSTLTIQRTQQEDSAVYLCASSLASTSTDTQYFGPGTRLTVL.

The V call is TRBV7-8, the J call TRBJ2-5; 8 positions match TRBD1. The length of the CDR3 is 15 residues. With V trimmed by 5 bases and J by 4 bases, 9 bases remained unmatched. Germline-derived CDR1 and CDR2 are SGHVS and FQNEAQ. CDR3 nucleotides: TGTGCCAGCAGCCACCTGGACAGGGCAGGAGAGACCCAGTACTTC. It codes for CASSHLDRAGETQYF.

DNA for the CDR3: TGTGCCAGCAGTTTTGACAGGGCGAGAAGCTACACCTTC. It encodes CASSFDRARSYTF. The chain carries TRBV28 and TRBJ1-2, with TRBD1 identical over 7 bases. The CDR3 sequence is 13 residues long. Germline V gene data show CDR1 as MDHEN and CDR2 as SYDVKM. Trimming took 3 bases from V and 9 from J; bases not matched to a gene: 7.

The rearrangement links TRBV19 to TRBJ1-6; maybe TRBD1 (6 bases). Trimming removed 6 bases from V and 7 bases from J, with 22 bases in between. CDR3 length equals 17 residues. Germline loops: CDR1 LNHDA, CDR2 SQIVND (reference sequence). CDR3: CASRTIQGRAINSPLHF. The CDR3 DNA is TGTGCCAGTAGGACTATACAGGGACGGGCTATCAATTCACCCCTCCACTTT.

The chain recombines TRBV2 with TRBJ1-1; D gene unclear. Germline V gives CDR1 SNHLY, CDR2 FYNNEI. V was trimmed by 8 bases and J by 7 bases, leaving 23 bases between them. The length of the CDR3 is 15 residues. The CDR3 region is CASARNLLPFGEAFF. CDR3 bases: TGTGCCAGCGCCAGGAACCTACTACCTTTCGGTGAAGCTTTCTTT.

The chain combines TRBV11-2 with TRBJ2-1; weak D call: TRBD1 (6 bases). CDR3 length equals 13 residues. Trimming removed 4 bases from V and 5 bases from J, with 9 bases in between. Germline CDR1 SGHAT, CDR2 FQNNGV. The CDR3 bases are TGTGCCAGCAGCTCCTGGACAGACAATGAGCAGTTCTTC. It codes for CASSSWTDNEQFF.

The sample holds a few counts of this clone. The chain is built from TRBV6-4 and TRBJ2-4; TRBD1 might be the D (5 bases). CDR1 and CDR2 (germline): MRHNA, SNTAGT. V lost 3 bases and J 7 bases, leaving 13 bases between the germline ends. The CDR3 is made up of 14 amino acids. The CDR3 is CASSEGQASNIQYF. CDR3 nucleotides: TGTGCCAGCAGTGAGGGGCAGGCTTCGAACATTCAGTACTTC.

This chain uses TRBV6-5 with TRBJ2-7, with D unclear. CDR3 length: 15 amino acids. Trimming removed 0 bases from V and 2 bases from J, with 11 bases in between. From germline, CDR1 is MNHEY and CDR2 SVGAGI. CDR3 sequence reads: CASSYSINAPYEQYF. CDR3 sequence (DNA): TGTGCCAGCAGTTACTCGATAAATGCCCCCTACGAGCAGTACTTC.

The rearrangement joins TRBV11-3 to TRBJ2-7; D possibly corresponds to TRBD1 (5 bases). The CDR3 is made up of 14 amino acids. CDR1 and CDR2 (germline): SGHNT, YENEEA. Trimming cost V 1 base and J 2 bases, with 9 bases left between them. CDR3 region: CASSLAAGPYEQYF. For the CDR3, the DNA is TGTGCCAGCAGCTTAGCCGCAGGGCCCTACGAGCAGTACTTC.

The chain carries TRBV6-1 and TRBJ2-7, with D unresolved. The CDR3 loop spans 15 amino acids. Trimming removed 1 base at V and 5 bases at J, with 15 bases between. Germline assignment: CDR1 MNHNS and CDR2 SASEGT. The chain's CDR3 is CASSEVGRSRHEQYF. The CDR3 coding sequence is TGTGCCAGCAGTGAAGTTGGCAGGAGTCGGCACGAGCAGTACTTC.

By share of the sample, this clone is medium-sized (0.01 to 0.1%). The rearrangement joins TRBV5-8 to TRBJ1-2; possibly TRBD1 for D (5 bases). The CDR3 totals 13 residues. Germline V gene data show CDR1 as SGHTS and CDR2 as YDEGEE. Deletions cut 2 bases from V and 8 bases from J, with 13 bases between. As DNA, the CDR3 is TGTGCCAGCAGCTTTGGGGGATCTCCGGGCTACACCTTC. The encoded protein is CASSFGGSPGYTF.

By frequency in the sample, this clone is medium-sized. The V and J genes are TRBV4-3 and TRBJ1-1; the D is unclear. Germline V gene data show CDR1 as LGHNA and CDR2 as YSLEER. CDR3 length equals 14 residues. V lost 4 bases and J lost 1, with 10 bases in between. The CDR3 DNA is TGCGCCAGCAGCCCTTCCTGGCAGAACACTGAAGCTTTCTTT. Amino acid sequence: CASSPSWQNTEAFF.

This chain connects TRBV11-2 to TRBJ2-1; unclear D gene. Germline V gives CDR1 SGHAT, CDR2 FQNNGV. This CDR3 is built from 15 residues. V lost 0 bases and J lost 2, with 8 bases in between. CDR3 region: CASSLDVLAYNEQFF. The CDR3 nucleotides are TGTGCCAGCAGCTTAGATGTCCTAGCCTACAATGAGCAGTTCTTC.

DNA of the CDR3: TGTGCCAGCAGCTTAGGGCAGTCGAATTCACCCCTCCACTTT. Protein product: CASSLGQSNSPLHF. V usage is TRBV11-3 and J usage is TRBJ1-6; D unclear. The CDR3 contains 14 residues. V lost 1 base to trimming and J lost 7 bases, with 8 bases between them. The germline CDR1 and CDR2 sequences are SGHNT and YENEEA.

This clone ranks as medium-sized (0.01 to 0.1%). V gene TRBV28 combines with J gene TRBJ2-7, with D tentatively TRBD1 or TRBD2 (5 bases each). This CDR3 is built from 16 residues. The germline V gene has CDR1 MDHEN and CDR2 SYDVKM. Trimming pared 5 bases from V and 2 bases from J, leaving 19 bases between. In DNA form, the CDR3 reads TGTGCCAGCAGTCCCCCCGAGGGGCTCCCTCCCTACGAGCAGTACTTC. Protein: CASSPPEGLPPYEQYF.

This clone was recorded once. The V call is TRBV9, the J call TRBJ2-1; 7 bases are a match to TRBD2. Per the germline V gene, CDR1 is SGDLS and CDR2 is YYNGEE. The CDR3 totals 16 residues. The V gene end was trimmed by 0 bases and the J gene end by 0 bases; junction bases not matched to a gene: 3. DNA of the CDR3: TGTGCCAGCAGCGTAGTGTGGGGGGGCTCCTACAATGAGCAGTTCTTC. Its translation: CASSVVWGGSYNEQFF.

This clone showed up just a few times. The chain is built from TRBV20-1 and TRBJ2-5, with no clear D. Trimming cost V 5 bases and J 5 bases, with 9 bases left between them. Germline CDR1 and CDR2: DFQATT and SNEGSKA (reference sequence). The CDR3 contains 11 residues. CDR3 in DNA: TGCAGTGCTTCCAACTGGGAGACCCAGTACTTC. This codes for CSASNWETQYF.

J is TRBJ1-2 and V is TRBV10-3; D is ambiguous. V was cut by 6 bases and J by 4 bases, with 15 bases left in between. This CDR3 contains 14 residues. CDR1 ENHRY and CDR2 SYGVKD come from the germline V gene. CDR3 residues: CAIRDQDGLYGYTF. CDR3 in DNA: TGTGCCATCAGGGATCAGGACGGGCTCTATGGCTACACCTTC.

A single count supports this clone. The chain links TRBV29-1 to TRBJ2-5, with 7 bases matching TRBD2. The J segment lost 1 base and the V segment lost 0 bases, leaving 11 bases of the junction unmatched. The length of the CDR3 is 17 residues. Germline CDR1 SQVTM, CDR2 ANQGSEA. The CDR3 DNA follows: TGCAGCGTTGAAGAGTACACCCGAGGGACTACCCAAGAGACCCAGTACTTC. It encodes CSVEEYTRGTTQETQYF.

The J gene is TRBJ2-7, the V gene TRBV6-7, with D perhaps being TRBD1 or TRBD2 (5 bases each). TRBV6-7 is classed as an ORF, of uncertain function. Trimming pared 0 bases from V and 2 bases from J, leaving 26 bases between. The CDR3 runs to 20 residues. CDR3 sequence reads: CASSYSIRFGTPKSPYEQYF. The CDR3 DNA follows: TGTGCCAGCAGTTACTCGATTCGTTTCGGGACGCCAAAGTCCCCCTACGAGCAGTACTTC.

The chain has TRBV11-2 and TRBJ2-5; either TRBD1 or TRBD2 may fit D (6 bases each). The V and J ends lost 0 bases and 2 bases respectively, with 10 bases between them. The CDR3 is made up of 15 amino acids. CDR1 SGHAT and CDR2 FQNNGV come from the germline V gene. CDR3 nucleotide sequence: TGTGCCAGCAGCTTAGATGGGGGGCGTCAAGAGACCCAGTACTTC. Translated: CASSLDGGRQETQYF.

The chain uses TRBV6-5 and TRBJ2-3; perhaps TRBD1 as D (5 bases). The germline CDR1 and CDR2 sequences are MNHEY and SVGAGI. With 2 bases removed from V and 2 bases from J, the gap between germline ends came to 8 bases. The CDR3 has 14 amino acids. CDR3 nucleotides: TGTGCCAGCAGTTACGGGGCAGACACAGATACGCAGTATTTT. It is translated as CASSYGADTDTQYF.

In this sample, this clone turned up a few times. This chain connects TRBV29-1 to TRBJ1-2; tentatively, D is TRBD1 (5 bases). The length of the CDR3 is 12 residues. Germline lookup yields CDR1 SQVTM and CDR2 ANQGSEA. Trimming left V 7 bases short and J 6 bases short, with 15 bases between. The CDR3 DNA sequence: TGCAGCGCTCCGGGACCGGCTAATGGCTACACCTTC. This gives the protein CSAPGPANGYTF.

The CDR3, as DNA: TGTGCCAGCAGATCCCGGTTCTTCCGCTCGGGGAACACCGGGGAGCTGTTTTTT. Translating it yields CASRSRFFRSGNTGELFF. The rearrangement joins TRBV27 to TRBJ2-2, with D uncertain. The germline V gene has CDR1 MNHEY and CDR2 SMNVEV (reference sequence). The CDR3 consists of 18 residues. V was cut by 6 bases and J by 1 base, with 21 bases left in between.

The chain joins TRBV10-3 to TRBJ2-3, with 7 bases lining up with TRBD2. The CDR3 length is 15 residues. Germline V CDR1 and CDR2: ENHRY, SYGVKD. V shed 0 bases and J 6 bases; nucleotides not matched to a gene: 6. For the CDR3, the DNA is TGTGCCATCAGTGAGTCCACCGGGAGGTCGGATACGCAGTATTTT. This sequence encodes CAISESTGRSDTQYF.